These 27 T cell receptor beta chains were sequenced from one sample in a study of T cells in Graves' hyperthyroidism and ophthalmopathy. RNA transcripts provided the source from which TCR beta CDR3 regions were amplified. Carried out on the TCR CDR3, a first-round RT-PCR used the HTBI primer set. MiXCR, run by TCRdb on the multiplex PCR reads, gives a single entry per CDR3 protein. Among around 520,000 distinct CDR3 sequences listed, 14% were seen once. Sequencing was performed on blood. Receptor source: a woman between 40 and 55 years old with Graves' hyperthyroidism.

V is TRBV19 and J is TRBJ2-3, with 9 bases identical to TRBD1. The germline CDR1 and CDR2 sequences are LNHDA and SQIVND (reference sequence). The CDR3 is 14 amino acids. The CDR3 nucleotides read TGTACCACCAGGACAGGGGCGAGGACAGATACGCAGTATTTT. Translation gives CTTRTGARTDTQYF. The full variable domain, completed using reference TRBV19 and TRBJ2-3, is DGGITQSPKYLFRKEGQNVTLSCEQNLNHDAMYWYRQDPGQGLRLIYYSQIVNDFQKGDIAEGYSVSREKKESFPLTVTSAQKNPTAFYLCTTRTGARTDTQYFGPGTRLTVL.

Here the CDR3 DNA reads TGCAGTGCTAGAGATCACGCTGCAACCTTC. This codes for CSARDHAATF. This rearrangement joins TRBV20-1 to TRBJ1-2; D gene unclear. Germline CDR1 and CDR2: DFQATT and SNEGSKA (reference sequence). The germline V and J ends were trimmed by 0 bases and 14 bases, with 10 bases remaining between them. CDR3 size: 10 residues.

This chain uses TRBV5-6 with TRBJ2-6; the D is unclear. V lost 4 bases, J lost 0 bases, and 11 bases lay in between. Germline values: CDR1 SGHDT, CDR2 YYEEEE. This CDR3 spans 16 amino acids. In nucleotides, the CDR3 is TGTGCCAGCAGCCTCGACCACAGCTCTGGGGCCAACGTCCTGACTTTC. Its translation is CASSLDHSSGANVLTF. Complete variable domain (other parts from reference TRBV5-6 and TRBJ2-6): DAGVTQSPTHLIKTRGQQVTLRCSPKSGHDTVSWYQQALGQGPQFIFQYYEEEERQRGNFPDRFSGHQFPNYSSELNVNALLLGDSALYLCASSLDHSSGANVLTFGAGSRLTVL.

This clonotype was observed at least ten times. The gene calls are TRBV5-4 and TRBJ2-1, with 9 nucleotides matching TRBD2. The CDR3 is 15 amino acids. The V gene end was trimmed by 4 bases and the J gene end by 7 bases; junction bases not matched to a gene: 9. CDR1 and CDR2 from the germline V gene are SGHNT and YYREEE (reference sequence). CDR3 in DNA: TGTGCCAGCAGCCCCCTGAGTAGCGGGAGTAATGAGCAGTTCTTC. Amino acids: CASSPLSSGSNEQFF.

Notes on this clonotype: A read error may explain this, as a much larger clone is one base away. The chain links TRBV19 to TRBJ1-1; possibly TRBD1 for D (5 bases). This CDR3 spans 13 amino acids. Germline CDR1 is LNHDA and CDR2 is SQIVND (reference sequence). In DNA, the CDR3 is TGTGCCACCATGGAGCAGGGAGTATCTGAAACTTTCTTT. This sequence encodes CATMEQGVSETFF.

This clonotype was counted at least ten times. J is TRBJ2-3 and V is TRBV3-1; D not certain. CDR1 is LGHDT, CDR2 YNNKEL, per germline (reference sequence). The CDR3 extends over 13 amino acids. With 0 bases removed from V and 6 bases from J, the gap between germline ends came to 7 bases. The CDR3 nucleotides read TGTGCCAGCAGCCAAGAGGCTGCGGATACGCAGTATTTT. This sequence encodes CASSQEAADTQYF.

Ten or more counts support this clonotype. The chain employs TRBV3-1 and TRBJ2-3; 9 positions agree with TRBD2. This CDR3 comprises 12 residues. CDR1 is LGHDT and CDR2 is YNNKEL in the germline V gene (reference sequence). V dropped 4 bases and J dropped 9; count of bases not matched to a gene: 2. CDR3 residues: CASSLTSGTQYF. In DNA, the CDR3 is TGTGCCAGCAGCCTTACTAGCGGGACGCAGTATTTT.

V is TRBV7-8 and J is TRBJ2-3; 7 bases are shared with TRBD1. This CDR3 comprises 16 residues. Germline V CDR1 and CDR2: SGHVS, FQNEAQ. V gave up 1 base and J gave up 2 bases; unmatched junction bases: 6. The CDR3 reads CASSLEDREPTDTQYF. CDR3 sequence (DNA): TGTGCCAGCAGCTTAGAAGACAGGGAACCCACAGATACGCAGTATTTT.

This clonotype has a count of ten or more. The J gene is TRBJ2-7, the V gene TRBV7-9; TRBD1 agrees at 10 bases. The CDR3 is 16 residues long. Losses at the gene ends were 5 bases for V and 3 bases for J; bases not matched to a gene: 10. Germline V gene lookup returns CDR1 SEHNR and CDR2 FQNEAQ (reference sequence). The CDR3 loop is CASSRTGTGVFYEQYF. CDR3 DNA: TGTGCCAGCAGCCGAACCGGGACAGGGGTCTTCTACGAGCAGTACTTC.

The sample holds a few counts of this clonotype. V usage is TRBV12-3 or TRBV12-4 and J usage is TRBJ1-5, with D maybe TRBD1 (5 bases). This CDR3 is 15 amino acids long. V lost 2 bases to trimming and J lost 6 bases, with 14 bases between them. CDR3 amino acids: CASSLFGQGGQPQHF. The CDR3 DNA reads as TGTGCCAGCAGTTTATTCGGGCAGGGTGGTCAGCCCCAGCATTTT.

The chain uses TRBV20-1 and TRBJ2-7, with D uncertain. The CDR3 has 15 residues. V lost 0 bases to trimming and J lost 3 bases, with 15 bases between them. Germline CDR1 DFQATT, CDR2 SNEGSKA (reference sequence). CDR3: CSARDLGRLDYEQYF. The CDR3 DNA reads as TGCAGTGCTAGAGATCTAGGGCGGCTTGACTACGAGCAGTACTTC.

The chain links TRBV6-1 to TRBJ2-7; D is perhaps TRBD1 (5 bases). The CDR3 extends over 14 amino acids. Looked up from germline, CDR1 is MNHNS and CDR2 is SASEGT. The V gene lost 6 bases and the J gene lost 5 bases, with 17 bases spanning the gap. In DNA, the CDR3 is TGTGCCAGCAGCTTGCAGGGATCGATCGACGAGCAGTACTTC. It translates to CASSLQGSIDEQYF.

The V and J genes are TRBV4-2 and TRBJ2-7; the D gene is possibly TRBD2 (6 bases). The germline CDR1 and CDR2 sequences are LGHNA and YNFKEQ. V lost 0 bases and J lost 5, with 14 bases in between. This CDR3 is built from 15 residues. Written as DNA, the CDR3 is TGTGCCAGCAGCCAAGAAACCGGGACTTCAAACGAGCAGTACTTC. Translating gives CASSQETGTSNEQYF.

This clonotype was counted between two and nine times. The rearrangement joins TRBV24-1 to TRBJ2-5; D gene unclear. This CDR3 spans 15 amino acids. Germline V gene lookup returns CDR1 KGHDR and CDR2 SFDVKD. Trimming pared 3 bases from V and 2 bases from J, leaving 12 bases between. The DNA for the CDR3 is TGTGCCACCAGTGATCCAGGACGCCTACAAGAGACCCAGTACTTC. It specifies CATSDPGRLQETQYF.

CDR3 sequence reads: CASSEQGGLGAAEAFF. The CDR3 DNA is TGTGCCAGCAGTGAACAGGGGGGCCTCGGTGCTGCTGAAGCTTTCTTT. The chain uses TRBV25-1 and TRBJ1-1; 7 bases line up with TRBD1. CDR1 and CDR2 from the germline V gene are MGHDK and SYGVNS. There are 16 residues in the CDR3. The V gene end was trimmed by 2 bases and the J gene end by 6 bases; junction bases not matched to a gene: 12.

In this sample, this clonotype turned up a few times. This sequence joins TRBV2 and TRBJ1-2; D unresolved. Trimming cost V 2 bases and J 6 bases, with 13 bases left between them. From germline, CDR1 is SNHLY and CDR2 FYNNEI. The CDR3 has 14 residues. The CDR3 protein is CASSELGGSHGYTF. The CDR3 DNA follows: TGTGCCAGCAGTGAACTGGGCGGGTCCCATGGCTACACCTTC.

This clonotype occurred many times. The chain employs TRBV20-1 and TRBJ2-5; 10 nucleotides agree with TRBD2. Germline CDR1 reads DFQATT; CDR2 reads SNEGSKA (reference sequence). CDR3 size: 15 residues. V was clipped by 6 bases and J by 1 base; unmatched bases: 8. CDR3 loop: CSATSGRGGQETQYF. The CDR3 nucleotides are TGCAGTGCCACAAGCGGGAGGGGAGGCCAAGAGACCCAGTACTTC.

This clonotype has more than one count but fewer than ten. The V call is TRBV19, the J call TRBJ1-5; possible D gene TRBD1, 5 bases. The CDR3 is 13 residues long. With 8 bases removed from V and 0 bases from J, the gap between germline ends came to 8 bases. The germline V gene encodes CDR1 LNHDA and CDR2 SQIVND (reference sequence). CDR3 sequence: CASVDSSNQPQHF. The DNA of the CDR3 is TGTGCCAGTGTTGACAGTAGCAATCAGCCCCAGCATTTT.

This clonotype has ten or more counts. The genes are TRBV30 and TRBJ1-5; the match to TRBD1 covers 7 bases. Per the germline V gene, CDR1 is GTSNPN and CDR2 is SVGIG (reference sequence). The CDR3 is made up of 14 amino acids. Trimming removed 2 bases from V and 7 bases from J; junction bases left unmatched: 8. Here the CDR3 DNA reads TGTGCCTGGAGTCCTAGACAGGGTCGACAGCCCCAGCATTTT. It yields the protein CAWSPRQGRQPQHF.

Many counts were recorded for this clonotype. The chain employs TRBV12-3 or TRBV12-4 and TRBJ2-5, with D uncertain. The CDR3 extends over 15 amino acids. Trimming cost V 1 base and J 5 bases, with 14 bases left between them. CDR3 protein: CASSLVGSLAETQYF. In nucleotides, the CDR3 is TGTGCCAGCAGTTTAGTAGGGTCCCTCGCGGAGACCCAGTACTTC.

This clonotype was recorded many times. The chain carries TRBV6-1 and TRBJ2-2; D remains unclear. Trimming stripped 2 bases from V and 1 base from J, with 8 bases between. Looked up from germline, CDR1 is MNHNS and CDR2 is SASEGT. The CDR3 totals 15 residues. The CDR3 reads CASSERAMNTGELFF. The CDR3 DNA reads as TGTGCCAGCAGTGAAAGGGCAATGAACACCGGGGAGCTGTTTTTT.

In this sample, this clonotype turned up many times. The V call is TRBV2, the J call TRBJ1-1, with D possibly TRBD1 on 5 matching bases. The germline CDR1 and CDR2 sequences are SNHLY and FYNNEI. The CDR3 has 16 amino acids. Trimming shortened V by 0 bases and J by 1 base, and 12 bases separated the two germline ends. CDR3 in DNA: TGTGCCAGCAGTGAAGCGCTTGGGACGGCGAACACTGAAGCTTTCTTT. This gives the protein CASSEALGTANTEAFF.

V gene TRBV3-1 combines with J gene TRBJ2-1, with 12 bases fitting TRBD2. The CDR3 spans 14 residues. Per the germline V gene, CDR1 is LGHDT and CDR2 is YNNKEL (reference sequence). Unmatched junction bases numbered 5, after V lost 8 bases and J lost 6 bases. The CDR3 protein is CASRRTSGTNEQFF. CDR3 nucleotides: TGTGCCAGCCGAAGGACTAGCGGGACCAATGAGCAGTTCTTC.

This clonotype was detected ten times or more. The J gene is TRBJ2-4, the V gene TRBV20-1, with D possibly TRBD1 on 5 matching bases. Germline lookup yields CDR1 DFQATT and CDR2 SNEGSKA (reference sequence). The ends were cut back, 8 bases at V and 7 bases at J, with 15 bases in the middle. CDR3 length: 12 residues. DNA of the CDR3: TGCAGTTTAGCCAGGGAAACGAACATTCAGTACTTC. It is translated as CSLARETNIQYF.

This clonotype has only a few counts. The J gene is TRBJ1-2, the V gene TRBV20-1, with D unresolved. CDR3 length equals 12 residues. Germline V gene sequence: CDR1 DFQATT, CDR2 SNEGSKA (reference sequence). The V end was cut by 6 bases, the J end by 8 bases, with 16 bases between. The CDR3 region has the DNA TGCAGTGCCCGGGTTCCCCTTGGGGGCTACACCTTC. Translated, it gives CSARVPLGGYTF.

To note about this clonotype: A much larger clonotype is one base distant, so this may be a read error. The V and J genes are TRBV28 and TRBJ2-1; TRBD2 agrees at 9 bases. CDR1 is MDHEN, CDR2 SYDVKM, per germline. The CDR3 runs 17 residues. The CDR3: CASIDTGALAGLNEQLF. CDR3 bases: TGTGCCAGCATCGATACCGGGGCACTAGCGGGCCTCAATGAGCAGCTCTTC.

This clonotype was counted between two and nine times. Sequence at one end of the junction differs from germline and may be a read error. This sequence joins TRBV20-1 and TRBJ1-2; TRBD1 agrees at 12 bases. CDR1 is DFQATT, CDR2 SNEGSKA, per germline (reference sequence). This CDR3 is 11 amino acids long. CDR3 DNA sequence: TGCAGTGCTAGTGGGACAGGGGGCTCCGCCTTC. It is translated as CSASGTGGSAF.